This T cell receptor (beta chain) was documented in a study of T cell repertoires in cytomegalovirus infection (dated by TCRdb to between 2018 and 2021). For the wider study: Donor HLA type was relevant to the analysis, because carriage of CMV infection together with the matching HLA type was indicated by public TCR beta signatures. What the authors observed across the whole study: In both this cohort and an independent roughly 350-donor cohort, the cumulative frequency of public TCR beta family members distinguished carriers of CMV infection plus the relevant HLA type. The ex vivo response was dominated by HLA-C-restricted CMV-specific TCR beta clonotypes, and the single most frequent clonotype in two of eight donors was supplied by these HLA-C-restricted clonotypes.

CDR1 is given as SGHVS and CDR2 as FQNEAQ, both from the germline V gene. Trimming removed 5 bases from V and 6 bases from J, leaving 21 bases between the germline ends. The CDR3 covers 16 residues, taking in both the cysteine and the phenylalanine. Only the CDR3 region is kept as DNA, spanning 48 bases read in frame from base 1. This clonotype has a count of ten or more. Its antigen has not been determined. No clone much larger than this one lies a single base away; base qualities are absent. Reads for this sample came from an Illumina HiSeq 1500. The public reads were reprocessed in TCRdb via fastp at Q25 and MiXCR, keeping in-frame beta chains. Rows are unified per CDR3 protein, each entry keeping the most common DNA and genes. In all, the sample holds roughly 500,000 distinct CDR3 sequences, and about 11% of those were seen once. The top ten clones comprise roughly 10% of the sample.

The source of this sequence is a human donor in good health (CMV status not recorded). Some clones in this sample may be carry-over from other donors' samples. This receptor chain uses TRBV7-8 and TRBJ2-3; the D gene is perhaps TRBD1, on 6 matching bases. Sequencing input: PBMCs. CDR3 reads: CASSLIREGGFDTQYF. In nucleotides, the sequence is TGTGCCAGCAGCCTCATCAGGGAAGGGGGTTTCGATACGCAGTATTTT. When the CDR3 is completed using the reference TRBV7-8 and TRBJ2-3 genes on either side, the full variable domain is GAGVSQSPRYKVAKRGQDVALRCDPISGHVSLFWYQQALGQGPEFLTYFQNEAQLDKSGLPSDRFFAERPEGSVSTLKIQRTQQEDSAVYLCASSLIREGGFDTQYFGPGTRLTVL.